This T cell receptor (beta chain) was captured by sequencing in a study of HIV-infected patients and healthy controls. TCRdb re-analysed the 5' RACE reads in MiXCR, keeping a single row per CDR3 protein. The sample comprises more than 60,000 distinct CDR3 sequences, roughly a fifth of which are singletons, and more than 1.4% rests with the top ten. Germline V gene data show CDR1 as SQVTM and CDR2 as ANQGSEA. This CDR3 comprises 13 residues. Trimming cost V 8 bases and J 2 bases, with 14 bases left between them. The chain combines TRBV29-1 with TRBJ2-3, with D unresolved. The source material was CD4+ T cells from blood. This receptor was identified in a human donor in good health. The CDR3 loop is CSLKSPATDTQYF. The CDR3 DNA reads as TGCAGCTTGAAGTCCCCTGCCACAGATACGCAGTATTTT.